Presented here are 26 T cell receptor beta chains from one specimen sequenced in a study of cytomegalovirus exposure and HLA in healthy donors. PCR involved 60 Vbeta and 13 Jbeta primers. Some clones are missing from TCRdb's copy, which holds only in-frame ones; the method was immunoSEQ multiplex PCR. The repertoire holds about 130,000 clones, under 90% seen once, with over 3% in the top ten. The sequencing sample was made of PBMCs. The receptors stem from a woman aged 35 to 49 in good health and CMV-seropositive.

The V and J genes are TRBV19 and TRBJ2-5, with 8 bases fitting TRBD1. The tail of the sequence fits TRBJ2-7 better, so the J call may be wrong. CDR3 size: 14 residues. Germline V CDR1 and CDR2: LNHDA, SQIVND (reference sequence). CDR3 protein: CASKTTGGSYEQYF. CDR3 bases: TGTGCCAGTAAGACCACAGGGGGCTCCTACGAGCAGTACTTC.

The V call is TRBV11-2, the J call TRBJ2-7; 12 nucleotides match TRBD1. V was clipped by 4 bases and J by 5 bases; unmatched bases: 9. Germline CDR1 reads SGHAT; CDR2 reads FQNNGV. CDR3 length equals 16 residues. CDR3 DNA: TGTGCCAGCAGCTCACCCGGGACAGGGGGCCTCCACGAGCAGTACTTC. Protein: CASSSPGTGGLHEQYF.

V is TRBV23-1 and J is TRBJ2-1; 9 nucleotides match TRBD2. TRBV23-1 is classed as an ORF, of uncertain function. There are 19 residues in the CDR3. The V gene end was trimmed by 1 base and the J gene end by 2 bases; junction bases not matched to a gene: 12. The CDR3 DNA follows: TGCGCCAGCAGTCAATTAAGCCTGTTGACTAGCGGCCCCTACAATGAGCAGTTCTTC. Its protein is CASSQLSLLTSGPYNEQFF.

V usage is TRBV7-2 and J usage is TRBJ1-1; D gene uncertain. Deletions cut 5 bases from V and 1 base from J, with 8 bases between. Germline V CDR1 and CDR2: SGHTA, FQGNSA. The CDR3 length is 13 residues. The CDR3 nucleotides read TGTGCCAGCAGCCTTACTGGGAACACTGAAGCTTTCTTT. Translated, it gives CASSLTGNTEAFF.

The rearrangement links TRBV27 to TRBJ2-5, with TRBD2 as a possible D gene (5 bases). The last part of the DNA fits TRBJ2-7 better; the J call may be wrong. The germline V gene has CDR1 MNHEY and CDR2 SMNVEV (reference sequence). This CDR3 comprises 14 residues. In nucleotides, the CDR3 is TGTGCCAGCAGTTTAAATCGGGATGAGGACGAGCAGTACTTC. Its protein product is CASSLNRDEDEQYF.

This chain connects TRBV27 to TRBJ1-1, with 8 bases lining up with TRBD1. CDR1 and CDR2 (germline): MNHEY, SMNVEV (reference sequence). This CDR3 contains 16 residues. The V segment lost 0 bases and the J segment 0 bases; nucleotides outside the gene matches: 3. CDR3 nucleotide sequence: TGTGCCAGCAGTTTATCCAGGGGGCTCCTGAACACTGAAGCTTTCTTT. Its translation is CASSLSRGLLNTEAFF.

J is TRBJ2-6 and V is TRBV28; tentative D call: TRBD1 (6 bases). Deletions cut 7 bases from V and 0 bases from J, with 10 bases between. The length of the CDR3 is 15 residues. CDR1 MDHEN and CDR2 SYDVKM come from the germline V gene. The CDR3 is CASTRTVSGANVLTF. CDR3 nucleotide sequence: TGTGCCAGCACCAGGACAGTCTCTGGGGCCAACGTCCTGACTTTC.

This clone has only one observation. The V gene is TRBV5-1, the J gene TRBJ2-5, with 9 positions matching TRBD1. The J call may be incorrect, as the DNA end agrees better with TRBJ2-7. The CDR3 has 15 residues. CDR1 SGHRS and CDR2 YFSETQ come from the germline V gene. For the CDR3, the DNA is TGCGCCAGCAGCCTACCGACAGGGGGAGGTGGCGAGCAGTACTTC. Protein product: CASSLPTGGGGEQYF.

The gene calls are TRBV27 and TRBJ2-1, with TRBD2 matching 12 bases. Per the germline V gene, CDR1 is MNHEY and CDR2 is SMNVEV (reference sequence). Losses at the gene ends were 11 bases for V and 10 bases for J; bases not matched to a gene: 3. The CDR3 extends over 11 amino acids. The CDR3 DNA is TGTGCCGTACTAGCGGGAGGCGAGCAGTTCTTC. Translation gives CAVLAGGEQFF.

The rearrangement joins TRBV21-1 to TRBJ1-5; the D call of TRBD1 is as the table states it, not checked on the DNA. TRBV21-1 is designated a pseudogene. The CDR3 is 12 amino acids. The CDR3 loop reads CAIQGRNQPQHF. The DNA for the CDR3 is TGTGCCATCCAGGGGCGCAATCAGCCCCAGCATTTT.

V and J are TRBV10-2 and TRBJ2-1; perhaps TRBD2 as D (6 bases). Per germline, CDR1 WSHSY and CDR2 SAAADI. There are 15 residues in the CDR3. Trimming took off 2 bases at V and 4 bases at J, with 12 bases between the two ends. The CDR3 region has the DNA TGCGCCAGCAGTGAGGGGAGCGGGCAATACAATGAGCAGTTCTTC. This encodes CASSEGSGQYNEQFF.

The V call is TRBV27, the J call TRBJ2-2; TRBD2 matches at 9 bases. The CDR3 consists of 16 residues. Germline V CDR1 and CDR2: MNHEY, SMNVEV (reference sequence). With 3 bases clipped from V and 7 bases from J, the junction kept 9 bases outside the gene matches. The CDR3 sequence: CASSFYSGRTIGELFF. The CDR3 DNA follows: TGTGCCAGCAGTTTCTATAGCGGGAGAACTATCGGGGAGCTGTTTTTT.

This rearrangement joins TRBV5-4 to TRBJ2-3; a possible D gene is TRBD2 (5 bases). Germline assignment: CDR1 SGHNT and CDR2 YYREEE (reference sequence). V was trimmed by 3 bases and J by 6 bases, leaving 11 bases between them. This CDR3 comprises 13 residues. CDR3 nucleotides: TGTGCCAGCAGCTCCCTAGCATCGGATACGCAGTATTTT. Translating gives CASSSLASDTQYF.

CDR3 DNA: TGTGCCAGCAGTGAATTACGCAGGGAGGACGGCTACACCTTC. Its protein product is CASSELRREDGYTF. The chain is built from TRBV6-1 and TRBJ1-2, with D tentatively TRBD1 (5 bases). Trimming cost V 2 bases and J 8 bases, with 15 bases left between them. CDR1 is MNHNS and CDR2 is SASEGT in the germline V gene. CDR3 length: 14 amino acids.

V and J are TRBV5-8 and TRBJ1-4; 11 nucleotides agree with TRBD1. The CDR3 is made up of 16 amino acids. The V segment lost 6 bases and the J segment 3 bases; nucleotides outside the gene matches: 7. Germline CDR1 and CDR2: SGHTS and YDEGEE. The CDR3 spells CASTTGQGASNEKLFF. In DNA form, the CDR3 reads TGTGCCAGCACCACCGGACAGGGGGCATCTAATGAAAAACTGTTTTTT.

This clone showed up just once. The CDR3 DNA reads TGTGCCAGCACCCCACTTGGGACAGCGCTCGCCGGGGAGCTGTTTTTT. It translates to CASTPLGTALAGELFF. This chain links TRBV7-9 with TRBJ2-2; 7 bases line up with TRBD1. The CDR3 extends over 16 amino acids. Unmatched junction bases numbered 14, after V lost 7 bases and J lost 6 bases. Germline V gives CDR1 SEHNR, CDR2 FQNEAQ (reference sequence).

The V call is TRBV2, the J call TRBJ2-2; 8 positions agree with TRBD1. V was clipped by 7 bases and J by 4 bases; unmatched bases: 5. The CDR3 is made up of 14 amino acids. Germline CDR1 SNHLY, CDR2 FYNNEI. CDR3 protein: CASNMDRATGELFF. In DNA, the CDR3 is TGTGCCAGCAATATGGACAGGGCCACCGGGGAGCTGTTTTTT.

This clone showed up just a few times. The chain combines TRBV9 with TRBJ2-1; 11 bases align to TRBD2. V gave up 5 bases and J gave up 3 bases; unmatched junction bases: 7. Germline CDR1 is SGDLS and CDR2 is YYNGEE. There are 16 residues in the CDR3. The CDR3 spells CASSGSGTSGYNEQFF. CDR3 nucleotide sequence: TGTGCCAGCAGTGGTTCTGGGACTAGCGGCTACAATGAGCAGTTCTTC.

This chain's CDR3 is CASIGERFRDTQYF. In DNA, the CDR3 is TGTGCCAGCATCGGGGAGCGGTTTAGGGATACGCAGTATTTT. The chain combines TRBV21-1 with TRBJ2-3; the table's D call, TRBD2, has no DNA check behind it. TRBV21-1 is flagged as a pseudogene. This CDR3 is built from 14 residues.

CDR3 in DNA: TGCAGCGTTTACGACTATCAGGAATATGGCTACACCTTC. This translates into CSVYDYQEYGYTF. The V gene is TRBV29-1, the J gene TRBJ1-2; no clear D. Germline V gives CDR1 SQVTM, CDR2 ANQGSEA. V gave up 5 bases and J gave up 5 bases, with 15 bases separating them. The CDR3 contains 13 residues.

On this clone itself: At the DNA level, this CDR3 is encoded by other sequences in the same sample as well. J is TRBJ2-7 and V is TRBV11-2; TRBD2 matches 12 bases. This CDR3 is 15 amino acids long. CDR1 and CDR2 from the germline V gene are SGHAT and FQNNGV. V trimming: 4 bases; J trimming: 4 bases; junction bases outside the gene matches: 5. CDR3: CASSSSSGRAYEQYF. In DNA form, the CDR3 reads TGTGCCAGCAGCTCCTCTAGCGGGAGGGCATACGAGCAGTACTTC.

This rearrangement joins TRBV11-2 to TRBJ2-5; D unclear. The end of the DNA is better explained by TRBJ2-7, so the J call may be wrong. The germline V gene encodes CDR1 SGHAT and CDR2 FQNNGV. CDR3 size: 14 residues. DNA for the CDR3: TGTGCCAGCAGCTTAAGTAGATCTACCTACGAGCAGTACTTC. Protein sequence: CASSLSRSTYEQYF.

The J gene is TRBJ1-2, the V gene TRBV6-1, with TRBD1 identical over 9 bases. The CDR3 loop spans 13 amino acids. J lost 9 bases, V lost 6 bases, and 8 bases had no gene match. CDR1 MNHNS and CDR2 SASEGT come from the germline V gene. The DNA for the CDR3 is TGTGCCAGCAGCAGGGGACAGGGTAGTAGCTACACCTTC. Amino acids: CASSRGQGSSYTF.

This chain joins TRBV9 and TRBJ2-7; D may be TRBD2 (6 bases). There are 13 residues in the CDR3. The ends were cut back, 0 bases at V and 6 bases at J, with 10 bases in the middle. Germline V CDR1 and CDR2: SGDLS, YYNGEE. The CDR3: CASSVAGDGEQYF. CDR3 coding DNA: TGTGCCAGCAGCGTAGCGGGAGACGGCGAGCAGTACTTC.

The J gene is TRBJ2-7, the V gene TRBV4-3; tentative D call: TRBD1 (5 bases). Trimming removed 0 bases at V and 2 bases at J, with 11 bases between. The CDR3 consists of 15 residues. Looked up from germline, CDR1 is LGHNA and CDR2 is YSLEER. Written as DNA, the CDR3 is TGCGCCAGCAGCCAAGAAACGACAGCCACCTACGAGCAGTACTTC. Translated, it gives CASSQETTATYEQYF.

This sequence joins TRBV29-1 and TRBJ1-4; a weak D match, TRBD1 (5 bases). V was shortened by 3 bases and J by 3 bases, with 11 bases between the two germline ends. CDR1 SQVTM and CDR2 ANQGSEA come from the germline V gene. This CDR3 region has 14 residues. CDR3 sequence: CSVDLGGSNEKLFF. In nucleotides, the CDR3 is TGCAGCGTTGATCTGGGGGGGTCTAATGAAAAACTGTTTTTT.